This T cell receptor (beta chain) came from a study of T cell responses to AZD1222 COVID-19 vaccine. Study results and limitations: None of the repertoires were sampled until the peak T cell response had passed. Among spike-specific TCRs, nearly half reportedly target unmutated variant regions.

V was trimmed by 4 bases and J by 3 bases, leaving 18 bases between them. Germline V lookup: CDR1 KGHSH, CDR2 LQKENI. The CDR3 length is 16 residues. Using immunoSEQ multiplex PCR, the repertoire was profiled, and TCRdb retains in-frame clones only, with some absent. The repertoire holds about 140,000 clones, with approximately 90% as singletons. Of note for this clone: Its antigen is currently unknown.

The material sequenced was peripheral blood, taken on day 0 of AZD1222 vaccination. This receptor was identified in an adult in good health. V is TRBV18 and J is TRBJ1-2; tentative D call: TRBD1 (5 bases). CDR3 coding DNA: TGTGCCAGCTCACGAGACAGACTAGAAGTTGACTATGGCTACACCTTC. As protein: CASSRDRLEVDYGYTF. The complete variable domain, with remaining parts taken from reference TRBV18 and TRBJ1-2, reads NAGVMQNPRHLVRRRGQEARLRCSPMKGHSHVYWYRQLPEEGLKFMVYLQKENIIDESGMPKERFSAEFPKEGPSILRIQQVVRGDSAAYFCASSRDRLEVDYGYTFGSGTRLTVV.